The T cell receptor (beta chain) under discussion was sequenced for a study of blood T cell repertoires in COVID-19 (dated by TCRdb to 2020 to 2022). About the full investigation: The collaborator samples originated in the United States, Italy and Spain and spanned the acute and convalescent phases of COVID-19. The repertoires were made available in a free public database intended to serve as a resource for research on the immune response to SARS-CoV-2. Sample metadata almost always included a de-identified subject ID, COVID-19 status, age in years and sex. The dataset comprised deeply sampled blood TCRbeta repertoires from subjects exposed to, actively infected with, or recovered from COVID-19. Samples came from the ongoing ImmuneRACE study (first 160 participants) plus 1,254 subjects from 6 global collaborators. The material from the prospective study consisted of cDNA or gDNA derived from T cells, B-cell-depleted T cells, or PBMCs. Where available, HLA class I and class II types were taken from metadata supplied by the sample provider and were not determined by assay-based typing.

Broad study findings and their caveats: The amount of clinical and demographic metadata varied by source and participant and was provided uncurated.

Collaborating institutions collected whole blood in K2EDTA tubes following their own protocols. For TCRbeta analysis, collaborator samples were shipped as frozen whole blood, as isolated PBMCs, or as DNA extracted from either sample type. The CDR3 runs 20 residues from the cysteine to the phenylalanine. Only the CDR3 part of the read is kept: 60 bases, read in frame from the first base. The immunoSEQ Assay, a bias-controlled multiplex PCR, was used to amplify TCRbeta CDR3 regions from genomic DNA. From the authors' description of their analysis: Within the assay, amplification of reference gene primers was used to estimate how many nucleated cells each sample contained. To quantify the absolute abundance of each unique TCRbeta CDR3 rearrangement, sequence reads were collapsed and filtered. For each sample, productive Simpson clonality was calculated as the square root of Simpson's diversity index across productive rearrangements. TCRdb limited this immuneACCESS table to in-frame rearrangements with V and J called. A share of clones is missing; checked studies link under half to unresolved V genes, and the rest is unexplained. The D gene and trimming were derived from the DNA, and the V and J assignments and clone size from that table. The sample has about 120,000 clones on record, roughly nine tenths of them singletons. The ten largest account for 1.5% to 2% of the sample.

About this clone itself: Its antigen is still unknown. Per-base qualities were not stored, and no clone one base away is much larger.

The rearranged segments are TRBV12-2 and TRBJ1-3. TRBV12-2 is classified as a pseudogene. The sample consisted of peripheral blood. The TCR sequence derives from a human donor with active COVID-19. The donor label of this sample is uncertain. The sequenced DNA: TGTGCAAGTCGCTTGGTCTGGGAGTTCTTGGCCGGAGTCTCTGGAAACACCATATATTTT. It is translated as CASRLVWEFLAGVSGNTIYF.